This T cell receptor (beta chain) stems from a study of patients and donors after allogeneic stem cell transplantation. Each CDR3 protein is one row after TCRdb ran MiXCR on the RT-PCR reads. Of some 960,000 distinct CDR3 sequences in the sample, approximately 19% were seen once. The V end lost 0 bases, the J end lost 5 bases, and 11 bases lay between the germline ends. Per the germline V gene, CDR1 is ENHRY and CDR2 is SYGVKD. The CDR3 extends over 15 amino acids. The sequencing sample was made of blood, either unsorted or a sorted T cell fraction (not recorded which). The chain carries TRBV10-3 and TRBJ2-1; a weak D match, TRBD1 (5 bases). The sequence came from a human donor who was either an allogeneic HSCT recipient or a stem cell or donor lymphocyte infusion donor (not recorded which). It is not recorded whose cells these are; they may come from a transplant donor. CDR3 sequence reads: CAISESGYRNNEQFF. The DNA of the CDR3 is TGTGCCATCAGTGAGTCGGGTTACAGGAACAATGAGCAGTTCTTC.